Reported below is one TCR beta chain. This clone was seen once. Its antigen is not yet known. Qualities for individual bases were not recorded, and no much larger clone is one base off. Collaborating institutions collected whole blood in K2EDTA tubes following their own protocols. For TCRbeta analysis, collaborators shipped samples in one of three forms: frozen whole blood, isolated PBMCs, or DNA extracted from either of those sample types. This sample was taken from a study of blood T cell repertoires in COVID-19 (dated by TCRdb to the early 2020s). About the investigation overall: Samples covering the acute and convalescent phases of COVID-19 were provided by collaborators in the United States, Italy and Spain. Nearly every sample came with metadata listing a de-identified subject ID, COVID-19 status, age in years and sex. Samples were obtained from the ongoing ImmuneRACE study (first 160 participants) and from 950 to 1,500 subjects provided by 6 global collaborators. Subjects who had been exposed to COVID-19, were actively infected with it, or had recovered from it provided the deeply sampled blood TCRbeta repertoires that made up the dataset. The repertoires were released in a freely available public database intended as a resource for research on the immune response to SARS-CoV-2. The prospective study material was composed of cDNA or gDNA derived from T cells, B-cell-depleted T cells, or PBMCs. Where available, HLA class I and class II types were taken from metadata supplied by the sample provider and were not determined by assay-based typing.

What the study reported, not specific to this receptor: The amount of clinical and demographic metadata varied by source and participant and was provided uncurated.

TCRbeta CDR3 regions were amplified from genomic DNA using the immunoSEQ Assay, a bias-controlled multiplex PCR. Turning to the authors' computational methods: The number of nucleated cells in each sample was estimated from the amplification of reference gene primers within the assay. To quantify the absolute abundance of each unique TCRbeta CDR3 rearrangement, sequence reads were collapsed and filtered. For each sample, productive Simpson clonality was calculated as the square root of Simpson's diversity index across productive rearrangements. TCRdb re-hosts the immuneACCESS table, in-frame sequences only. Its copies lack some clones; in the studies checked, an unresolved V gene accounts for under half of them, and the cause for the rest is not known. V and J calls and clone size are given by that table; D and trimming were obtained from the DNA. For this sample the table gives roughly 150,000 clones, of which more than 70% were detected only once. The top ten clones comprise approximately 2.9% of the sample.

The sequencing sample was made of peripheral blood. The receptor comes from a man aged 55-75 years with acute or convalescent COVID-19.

The CDR3 reads as follows: CASSIDWAGGGRTEAFF. The sequenced DNA: TGTGCCAGTAGTATAGATTGGGCAGGGGGCGGTAGGACTGAAGCTTTCTTT. The rearrangement joined TRBV19 to TRBJ1-1; the central 8 bases match TRBD1. V is pruned by 0 bases and J by 5 bases, leaving 11 bases of the junction without a gene match. CDR1 LNHDA and CDR2 SQIVND are derived from the germline V gene (reference sequence). CDR3 length: 17 amino acids, cysteine to phenylalanine. Only the CDR3 region is kept as DNA, spanning 51 bases read in frame from base 1.